This TCR beta chain was identified during a study of beta chain features in type 1 diabetes. Study conclusions and caveats: Shortening that was moderate but significant affected the TCRB CDR3s of Type 1 diabetes patients in all four CD4+ subsets.

With 7 bases clipped from V and 4 bases from J, the junction kept 18 bases outside the gene matches. CDR1 is MNHEY, CDR2 SMNVEV, per germline (reference sequence). The CDR3 spans 18 residues. This clone showed up just a few times. Its cognate antigen is unknown. Investigators reverse transcribed all isolated RNA, so they sequenced expressed TCRB transcripts. Clones were sequenced by immunoSEQ multiplex PCR, and TCRdb holds only the in-frame ones, with some missing. The sample has about 360,000 clones; around 13% are singletons. Sequences were obtained from naive CD4+ T cells from blood. The source of this sequence is a woman in her late teens or twenties with type 1 diabetes. The chain carries TRBV27 and TRBJ2-1; 8 bases map to TRBD2. CDR3 DNA: TGTGCCAGCATGTTGGGCAGCGGGGGTCTCCGAAAATACAATGAGCAGTTCTTC. It codes for CASMLGSGGLRKYNEQFF.